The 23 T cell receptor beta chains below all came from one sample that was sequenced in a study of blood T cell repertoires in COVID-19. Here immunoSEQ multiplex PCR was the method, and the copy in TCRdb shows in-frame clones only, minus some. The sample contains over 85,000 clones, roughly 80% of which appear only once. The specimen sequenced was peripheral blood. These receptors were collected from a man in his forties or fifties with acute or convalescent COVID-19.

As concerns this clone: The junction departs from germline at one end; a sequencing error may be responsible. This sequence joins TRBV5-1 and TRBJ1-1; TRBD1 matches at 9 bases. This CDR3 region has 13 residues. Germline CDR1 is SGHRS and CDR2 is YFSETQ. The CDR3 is CASSLAPGQGKSF. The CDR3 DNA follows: TGCGCCAGCAGCTTGGCACCGGGACAGGGCAAATCCTTT.

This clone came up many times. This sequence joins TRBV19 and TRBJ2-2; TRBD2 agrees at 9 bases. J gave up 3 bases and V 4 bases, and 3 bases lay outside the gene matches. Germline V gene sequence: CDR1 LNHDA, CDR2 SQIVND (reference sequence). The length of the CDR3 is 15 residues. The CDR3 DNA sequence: TGTGCCAGTAGTACAGCGGGAGGTTACACCGGGGAGCTGTTTTTT. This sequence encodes CASSTAGGYTGELFF. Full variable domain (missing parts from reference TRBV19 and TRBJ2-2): DGGITQSPKYLFRKEGQNVTLSCEQNLNHDAMYWYRQDPGQGLRLIYYSQIVNDFQKGDIAEGYSVSREKKESFPLTVTSAQKNPTAFYLCASSTAGGYTGELFFGEGSRLTVL.

The CDR3, as DNA: TGTGCCAGCAGGCCACTAGTAAGGGAGACCCAGTACTTC. The encoded protein is CASRPLVRETQYF. V gene TRBV28 combines with J gene TRBJ2-5; weak D call: TRBD2 (5 bases). V was pared by 6 bases and J by 5 bases, with 13 bases between. In germline, CDR1 is MDHEN, CDR2 SYDVKM. This CDR3 is 13 amino acids long.

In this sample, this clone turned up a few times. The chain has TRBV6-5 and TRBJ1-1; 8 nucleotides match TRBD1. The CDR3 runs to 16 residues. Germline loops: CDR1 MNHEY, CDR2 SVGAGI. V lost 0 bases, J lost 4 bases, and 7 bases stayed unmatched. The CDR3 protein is CASSYSALDRATEAFF. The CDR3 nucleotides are TGTGCCAGCAGTTACTCTGCCCTGGACAGGGCCACTGAAGCTTTCTTT.

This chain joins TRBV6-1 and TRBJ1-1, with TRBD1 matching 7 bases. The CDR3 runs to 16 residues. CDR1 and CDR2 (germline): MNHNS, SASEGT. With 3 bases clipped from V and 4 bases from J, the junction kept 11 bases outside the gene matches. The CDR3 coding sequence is TGTGCCAGCAGTGACCGCGGACAGGCCGAGGGCACTGAAGCTTTCTTT. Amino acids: CASSDRGQAEGTEAFF.

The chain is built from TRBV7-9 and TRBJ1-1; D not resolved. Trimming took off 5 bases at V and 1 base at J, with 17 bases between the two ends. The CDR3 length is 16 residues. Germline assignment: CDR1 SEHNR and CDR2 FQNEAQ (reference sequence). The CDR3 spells CASSLGPSRRNTEAFF. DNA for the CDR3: TGTGCCAGCAGCCTGGGCCCCTCTCGTCGGAACACTGAAGCTTTCTTT. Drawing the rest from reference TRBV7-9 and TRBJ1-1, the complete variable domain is DTGVSQNPRHKITKRGQNVTFRCDPISEHNRLYWYRQTLGQGPEFLTYFQNEAQLEKSRLLSDRFSAERPKGSFSTLEIQRTEQGDSAMYLCASSLGPSRRNTEAFFGQGTRLTVV.

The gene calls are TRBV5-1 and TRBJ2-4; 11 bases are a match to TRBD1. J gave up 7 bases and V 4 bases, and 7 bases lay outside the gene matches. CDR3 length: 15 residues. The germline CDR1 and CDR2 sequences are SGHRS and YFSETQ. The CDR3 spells CASSATGTGGNIQYF. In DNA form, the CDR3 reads TGCGCCAGCAGCGCAACCGGGACAGGGGGTAACATTCAGTACTTC.

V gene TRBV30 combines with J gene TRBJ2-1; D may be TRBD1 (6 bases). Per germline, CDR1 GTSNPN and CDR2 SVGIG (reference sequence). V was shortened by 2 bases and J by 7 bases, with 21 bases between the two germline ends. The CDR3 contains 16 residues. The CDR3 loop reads CAWSSGWQGFSNEQFF. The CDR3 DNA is TGTGCCTGGAGTTCCGGGTGGCAGGGGTTTTCAAATGAGCAGTTCTTC.

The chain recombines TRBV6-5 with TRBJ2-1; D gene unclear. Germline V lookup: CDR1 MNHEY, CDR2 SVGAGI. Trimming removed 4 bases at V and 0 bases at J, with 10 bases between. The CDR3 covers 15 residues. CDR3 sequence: CASSLVTSSYNEQFF. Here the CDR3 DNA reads TGTGCCAGCAGTTTAGTGACAAGCTCCTACAATGAGCAGTTCTTC.

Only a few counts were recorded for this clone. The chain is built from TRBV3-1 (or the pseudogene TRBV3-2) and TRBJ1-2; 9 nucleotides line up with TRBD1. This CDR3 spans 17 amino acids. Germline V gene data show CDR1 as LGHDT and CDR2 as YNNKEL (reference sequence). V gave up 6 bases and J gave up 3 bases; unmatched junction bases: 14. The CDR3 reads CASSQRTGVGYHYGYTF. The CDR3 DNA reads TGTGCCAGCAGTCAGAGGACAGGGGTCGGTTACCACTATGGCTACACCTTC.

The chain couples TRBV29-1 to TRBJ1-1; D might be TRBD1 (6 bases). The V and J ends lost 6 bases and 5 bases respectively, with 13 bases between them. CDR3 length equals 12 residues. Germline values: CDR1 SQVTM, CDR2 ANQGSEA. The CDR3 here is CSVFRQGTEAFF. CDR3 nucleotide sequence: TGCAGCGTCTTTCGGCAGGGGACTGAAGCTTTCTTT. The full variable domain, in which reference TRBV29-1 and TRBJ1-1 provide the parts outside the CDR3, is SAVISQKPSRDICQRGTSLTIQCQVDSQVTMMFWYRQQPGQSLTLIATANQGSEATYESGFVIDKFPISRPNLTFSTLTVSNMSPEDSSIYLCSVFRQGTEAFFGQGTRLTVV.

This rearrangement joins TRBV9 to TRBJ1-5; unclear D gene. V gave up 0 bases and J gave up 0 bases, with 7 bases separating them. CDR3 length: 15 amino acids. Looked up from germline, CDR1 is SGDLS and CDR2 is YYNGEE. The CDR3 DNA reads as TGTGCCAGCAGCGTAGGGGCAGATAGCAATCAGCCCCAGCATTTT. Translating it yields CASSVGADSNQPQHF.

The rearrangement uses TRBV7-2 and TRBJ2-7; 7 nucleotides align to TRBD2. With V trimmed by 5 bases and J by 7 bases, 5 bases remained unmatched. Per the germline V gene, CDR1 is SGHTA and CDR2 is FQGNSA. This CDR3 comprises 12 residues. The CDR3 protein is CASSPLLAEQYF. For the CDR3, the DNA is TGTGCCAGCAGCCCGCTACTAGCGGAGCAGTACTTC.

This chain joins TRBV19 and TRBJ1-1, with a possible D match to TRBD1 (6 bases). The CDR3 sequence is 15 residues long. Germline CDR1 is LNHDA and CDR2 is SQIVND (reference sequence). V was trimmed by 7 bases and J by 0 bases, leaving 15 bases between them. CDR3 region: CASITGQRMNTEAFF. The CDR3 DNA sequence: TGTGCCAGTATTACAGGACAGCGCATGAACACTGAAGCTTTCTTT.

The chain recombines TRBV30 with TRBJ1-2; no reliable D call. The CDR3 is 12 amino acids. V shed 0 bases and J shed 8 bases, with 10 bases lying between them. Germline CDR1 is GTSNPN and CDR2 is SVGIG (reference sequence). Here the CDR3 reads CAWSVGGGGYTF. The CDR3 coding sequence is TGTGCCTGGAGTGTAGGCGGTGGAGGCTACACCTTC. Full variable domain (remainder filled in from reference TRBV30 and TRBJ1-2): SQTIHQWPATLVQPVGSPLSLECTVEGTSNPNLYWYRQAAGRGLQLLFYSVGIGQISSEVPQNLSASRPQDRQFILSSKKLLLSDSGFYLCAWSVGGGGYTFGSGTRLTVV.

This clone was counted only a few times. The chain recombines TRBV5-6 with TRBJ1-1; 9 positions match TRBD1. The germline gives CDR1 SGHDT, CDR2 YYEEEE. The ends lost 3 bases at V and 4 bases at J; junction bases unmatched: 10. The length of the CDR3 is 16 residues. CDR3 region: CASSYPLQGAGTEAFF. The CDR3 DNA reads TGTGCCAGCAGCTACCCCCTACAGGGGGCGGGCACTGAAGCTTTCTTT.

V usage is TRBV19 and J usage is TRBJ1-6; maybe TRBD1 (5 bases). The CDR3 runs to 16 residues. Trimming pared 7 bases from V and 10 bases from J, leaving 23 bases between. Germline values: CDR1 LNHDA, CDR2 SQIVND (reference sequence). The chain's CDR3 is CASTTGEGTPWSPLHF. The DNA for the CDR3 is TGTGCCAGTACCACCGGCGAGGGGACTCCGTGGTCACCCCTCCACTTT.

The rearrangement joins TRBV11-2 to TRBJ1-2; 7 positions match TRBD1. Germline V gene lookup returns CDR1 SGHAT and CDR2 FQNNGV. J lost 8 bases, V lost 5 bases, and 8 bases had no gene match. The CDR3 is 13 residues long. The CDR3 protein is CASSTLQGLGYTF. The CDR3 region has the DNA TGTGCCAGCAGCACCCTACAGGGGTTGGGCTACACCTTC.

The CDR3 bases are TGTGCCAGCAGGGCTACAGGGGGCACCAGAGGCTACACCTTC. Translated: CASRATGGTRGYTF. The J gene is TRBJ1-2, the V gene TRBV6-5; 9 positions match TRBD1. The CDR3 totals 14 residues. V trimming: 6 bases; J trimming: 8 bases; junction bases outside the gene matches: 10. Germline V CDR1 and CDR2: MNHEY, SVGAGI.

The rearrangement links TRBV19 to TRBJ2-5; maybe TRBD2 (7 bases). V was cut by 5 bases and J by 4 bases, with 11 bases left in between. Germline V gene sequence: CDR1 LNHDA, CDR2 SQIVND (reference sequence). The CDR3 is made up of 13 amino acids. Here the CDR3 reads CASSPGGLETQYF. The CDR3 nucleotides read TGTGCCAGTAGTCCGGGGGGCCTAGAGACCCAGTACTTC.

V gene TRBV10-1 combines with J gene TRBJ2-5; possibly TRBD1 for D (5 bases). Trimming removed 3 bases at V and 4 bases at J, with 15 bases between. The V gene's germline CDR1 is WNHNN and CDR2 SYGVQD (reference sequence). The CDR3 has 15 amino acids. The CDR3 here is CASSDRGAVRETQYF. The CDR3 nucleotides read TGCGCCAGCAGTGACCGTGGGGCGGTCCGAGAGACCCAGTACTTC.

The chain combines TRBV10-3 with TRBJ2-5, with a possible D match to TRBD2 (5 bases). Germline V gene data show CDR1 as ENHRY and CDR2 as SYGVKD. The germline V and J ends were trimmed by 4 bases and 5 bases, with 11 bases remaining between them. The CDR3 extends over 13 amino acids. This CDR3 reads CAISATAAETQYF. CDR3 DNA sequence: TGTGCCATCAGTGCTACAGCGGCCGAGACCCAGTACTTC.

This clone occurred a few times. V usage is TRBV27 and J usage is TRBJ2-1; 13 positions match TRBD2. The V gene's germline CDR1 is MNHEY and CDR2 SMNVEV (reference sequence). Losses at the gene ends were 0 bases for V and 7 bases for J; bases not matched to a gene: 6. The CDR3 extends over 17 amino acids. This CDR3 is CASSLSGTSGIWNEQFF. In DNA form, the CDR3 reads TGTGCCAGCAGTTTATCAGGGACTAGCGGGATTTGGAATGAGCAGTTCTTC.